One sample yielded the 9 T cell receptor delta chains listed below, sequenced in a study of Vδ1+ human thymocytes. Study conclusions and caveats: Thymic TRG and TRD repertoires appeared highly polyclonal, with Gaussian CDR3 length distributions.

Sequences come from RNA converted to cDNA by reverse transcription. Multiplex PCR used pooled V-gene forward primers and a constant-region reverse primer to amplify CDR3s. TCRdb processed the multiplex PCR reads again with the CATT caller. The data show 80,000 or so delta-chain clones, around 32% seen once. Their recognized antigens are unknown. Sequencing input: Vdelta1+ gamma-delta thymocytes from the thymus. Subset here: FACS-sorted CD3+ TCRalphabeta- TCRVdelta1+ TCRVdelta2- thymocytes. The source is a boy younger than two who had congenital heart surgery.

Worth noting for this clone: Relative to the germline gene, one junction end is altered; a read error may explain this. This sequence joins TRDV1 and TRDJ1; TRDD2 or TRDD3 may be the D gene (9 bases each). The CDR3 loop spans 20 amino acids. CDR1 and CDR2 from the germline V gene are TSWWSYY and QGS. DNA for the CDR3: TGTGCTCTTGGGGGGCCTTCCTACAAGTACTGGGGGAGCAACACCAATAAACTCATCTTT. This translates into CALGGPSYKYWGSNTNKLIF.

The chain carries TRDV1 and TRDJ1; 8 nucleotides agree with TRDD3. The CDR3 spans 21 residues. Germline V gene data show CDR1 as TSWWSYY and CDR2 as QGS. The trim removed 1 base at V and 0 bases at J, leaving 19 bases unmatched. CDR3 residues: CALGERCYVGHWGPDTDKLIF. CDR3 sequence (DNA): TGTGCTCTTGGGGAACGGTGCTACGTGGGGCACTGGGGGCCAGACACCGATAAACTCATCTTT.

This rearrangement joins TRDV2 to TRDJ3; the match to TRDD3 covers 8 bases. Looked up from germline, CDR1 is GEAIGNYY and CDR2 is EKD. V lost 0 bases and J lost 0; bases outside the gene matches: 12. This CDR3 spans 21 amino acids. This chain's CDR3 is CACDTLLGGFPSSWDTRQMFF. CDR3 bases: TGTGCCTGTGACACCCTACTGGGGGGCTTTCCCAGCTCCTGGGACACCCGACAGATGTTTTTC.

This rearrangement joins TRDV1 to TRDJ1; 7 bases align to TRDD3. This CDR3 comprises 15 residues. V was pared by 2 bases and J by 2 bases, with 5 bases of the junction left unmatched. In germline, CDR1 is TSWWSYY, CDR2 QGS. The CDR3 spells CALGEIVWGTDKLIF. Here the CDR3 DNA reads TGTGCTCTTGGGGAAATAGTCTGGGGGACCGATAAACTCATCTTT.

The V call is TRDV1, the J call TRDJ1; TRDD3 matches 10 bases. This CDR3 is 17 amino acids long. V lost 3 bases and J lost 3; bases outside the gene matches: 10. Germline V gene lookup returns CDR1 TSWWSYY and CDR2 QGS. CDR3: CALGDGTGGLKADKLIF. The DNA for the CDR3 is TGTGCTCTTGGGGATGGTACTGGGGGATTGAAAGCCGATAAACTCATCTTT.

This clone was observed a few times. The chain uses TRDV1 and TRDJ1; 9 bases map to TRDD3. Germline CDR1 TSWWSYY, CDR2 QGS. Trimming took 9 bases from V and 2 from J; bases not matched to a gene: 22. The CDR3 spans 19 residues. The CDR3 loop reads CALALHWGTKPWSTDKLIF. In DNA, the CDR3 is TGTGCTCTCGCCCTGCACTGGGGGACCAAACCCTGGAGTACCGATAAACTCATCTTT.

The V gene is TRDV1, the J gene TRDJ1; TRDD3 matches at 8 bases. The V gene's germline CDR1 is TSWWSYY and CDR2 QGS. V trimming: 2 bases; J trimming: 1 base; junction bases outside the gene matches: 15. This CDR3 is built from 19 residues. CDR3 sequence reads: CALGEGIYFGIRSTDKLIF. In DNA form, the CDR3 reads TGTGCTCTTGGGGAAGGTATCTACTTCGGGATACGCAGCACCGATAAACTCATCTTT.

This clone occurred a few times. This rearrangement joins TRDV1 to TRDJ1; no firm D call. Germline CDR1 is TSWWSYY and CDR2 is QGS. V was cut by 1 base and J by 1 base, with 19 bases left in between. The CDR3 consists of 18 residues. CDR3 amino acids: CALGEPCPSPGRTDKLIF. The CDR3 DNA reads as TGTGCTCTTGGGGAACCGTGCCCCAGTCCAGGCCGCACCGATAAACTCATCTTT.

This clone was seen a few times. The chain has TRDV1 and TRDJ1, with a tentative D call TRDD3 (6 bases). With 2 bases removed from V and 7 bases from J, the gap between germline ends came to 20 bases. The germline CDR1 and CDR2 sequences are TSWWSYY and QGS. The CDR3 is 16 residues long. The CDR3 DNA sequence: TGTGCTCTTGGGGAAGGTAGGGGGAGGAGGATCGCTAAACTCATCTTT. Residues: CALGEGRGRRIAKLIF.